The clone carrying this T cell receptor beta chain was seen a single time. This specimen belongs to a study of blood T cell repertoires in COVID-19. Study-wide context: The United States, Italy and Spain supplied acute and convalescent COVID-19 samples. From T cells, B-cell-depleted T cells, or PBMCs came the material, which was cDNA or gDNA.

V lost 3 bases and J 3 bases, leaving 25 bases between the germline ends. Germline values: CDR1 SGDLS, CDR2 YYNGEE. This CDR3 region has 19 residues. Authors' processing steps: Amplification of reference gene primers was used by the study to estimate nucleated cell counts. Using immunoSEQ multiplex PCR, the repertoire was profiled, and TCRdb retains in-frame clones only, with some absent. That table supplies the V and J calls and clone size; D and trimming were determined from the DNA. The sample has around 38,000 clones; approximately 90% are singletons. This chain connects TRBV9 to TRBJ2-1; the D gene is possibly TRBD2 (6 bases). The sequenced sample consisted of peripheral blood. The origin of this receptor is a human donor in a cohort sampled during active COVID-19. The CDR3: CASSASRRPGLSLYNEQFF. CDR3 coding DNA: TGTGCCAGCAGCGCCTCTCGGCGGCCGGGACTCTCCCTCTACAATGAGCAGTTCTTC.